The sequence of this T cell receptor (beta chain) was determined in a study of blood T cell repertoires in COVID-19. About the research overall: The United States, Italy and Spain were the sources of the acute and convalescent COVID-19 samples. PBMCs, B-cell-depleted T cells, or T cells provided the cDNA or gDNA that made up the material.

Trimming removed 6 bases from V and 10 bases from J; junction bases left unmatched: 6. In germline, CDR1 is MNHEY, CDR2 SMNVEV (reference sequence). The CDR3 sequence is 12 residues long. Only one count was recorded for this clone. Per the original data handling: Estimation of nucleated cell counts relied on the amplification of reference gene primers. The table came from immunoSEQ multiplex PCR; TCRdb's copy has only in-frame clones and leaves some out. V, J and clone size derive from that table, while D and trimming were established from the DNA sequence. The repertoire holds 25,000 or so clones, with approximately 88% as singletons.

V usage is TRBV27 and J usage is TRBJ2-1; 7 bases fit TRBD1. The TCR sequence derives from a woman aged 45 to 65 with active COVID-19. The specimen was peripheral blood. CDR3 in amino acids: CASRQGIGEQFF. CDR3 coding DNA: TGTGCCAGCAGACAGGGGATTGGGGAGCAGTTCTTC.